This paragraph covers one TCR beta chain sequence. The antigen remains undetermined. The sample originates from a study of beta chain features in type 1 diabetes. Sorting that relied on CD45RO/CCR7/CD25/CD127/CD95/CD27 yielded CD4+ naive, central memory, regulatory and stem cell-like memory cells. CDR1 and CDR2 from the germline V gene are LNHDA and SQIVND (reference sequence). The CDR3 has 13 amino acids. Regarding the study as a whole: There were fewer insertions and more deletions at the VDJ junctions of type 1 diabetes patients.

The isolated RNA, all of it, was reverse transcribed, so expressed TCRB transcripts were what got sequenced. Generated by immunoSEQ multiplex PCR, the TCRdb table keeps only in-frame clones and is missing some. The table has 15,000 to 17,000 clones, 43% seen once; the top ten hold under 0.6%. The sequence was obtained from a woman between 40 and 50 years old in good health. The chain couples TRBV19 to TRBJ2-5; 10 positions agree with TRBD1. TRBJ2-7 matches the DNA end more closely, so the J call is doubtful. Sequenced material: stem cell memory CD4+ T cells from blood. The CDR3 DNA reads as TGTGCCAGTTCCCGGGACAGGGGTTACGAGCAGTACTTC. It translates to CASSRDRGYEQYF.